This T cell receptor (beta chain) comes out of a study of blood T cell repertoires in COVID-19. Trimming shortened V by 8 bases and J by 1 base, and 15 bases separated the two germline ends. Germline loops: CDR1 MNHEY, CDR2 SMNVEV (reference sequence). CDR3 length: 14 amino acids. Profiled with immunoSEQ multiplex PCR; TCRdb holds only in-frame clones, not every one. The data hold about 280,000 clones, with under 90% observed a single time. The TCR sequence derives from a woman between 50 and 59 years old who had recovered from COVID-19. Sequencing input: peripheral blood. V gene TRBV27 combines with J gene TRBJ2-7, with a tentative D call TRBD1 (7 bases). The CDR3 is CASRRGQPSYEQYF. As DNA, the CDR3 is TGTGCCAGCCGGAGGGGGCAGCCTTCCTACGAGCAGTACTTC.